The sequence of this T cell receptor (beta chain) was determined in a study of early T cells in non-severe SARS-CoV-2 infection. Study-wide points: Sequences matched to VDJdb favored anti-spike CD8 responses, while private and CD4 specificities were missed.

Individual cDNA molecules received unique molecular identifiers during library preparation. A single record per CDR3 protein comes from TCRdb applying MiXCR to the 5' RACE reads. The sample consists of 50,000 to 60,000 distinct CDR3 sequences, roughly 8.8% of them appearing once. This clonotype was observed many times. The antigen remains undetermined. This CDR3 has 13 residues. V was pared by 5 bases and J by 5 bases, with 0 bases of the junction left unmatched. This chain connects TRBV12-3 or TRBV12-4 to TRBJ1-5, with TRBD1 identical over 10 bases. The source material was whole blood. The receptor comes from an adult who was a healthcare worker with PCR-confirmed SARS-CoV-2 infection or an uninfected control (not recorded which). CDR3 in DNA: TGTGCCAGCAGTGGGACAGGGGATCAGCCCCAGCATTTT. Protein product: CASSGTGDQPQHF.